The rows below give T cell receptor beta chains drawn from one sample of a study of blood T cell repertoires in COVID-19. The table came from immunoSEQ multiplex PCR; TCRdb's copy has only in-frame clones and leaves some out. This sample has some 150,000 clones, with around 86% found just once. The material sequenced was peripheral blood. Receptors originate from a man aged 50 to 59 who had recovered from COVID-19. Both conserved end residues are part of each CDR3. The order of the fields is clone size, CDR3 length, D gene, J gene, V gene, CDR3 DNA, CDR3 protein. A D gene is named only where the DNA matches it firmly. Clone size appears in some rows only: once, few, many, or a class for an expanded clone.

abundance: NA
len: 16
d_gene: NA
j_gene: TRBJ2-1
v_gene: TRBV5-8
CDR3nt: TGTGCCAGCACCCATTCCGGGACAAACCGTTGGAATGAGCAGTTCTTC
CDR3aa: CASTHSGTNRWNEQFF

abundance: NA
len: 13
d_gene: NA
j_gene: TRBJ2-7
v_gene: TRBV18
CDR3nt: TGTGCCAGCTCACCAGCTCCAGGTATCGAGCAGTACTTC
CDR3aa: CASSPAPGIEQYF

abundance: NA
len: 16
d_gene: TRBD1
j_gene: TRBJ2-3
v_gene: TRBV7-2
CDR3nt: TGTGCCAGCAGCTTAGGGGGCAGGGGGAGTGCAGATACGCAGTATTTT
CDR3aa: CASSLGGRGSADTQYF

abundance: NA
len: 11
d_gene: TRBD1
j_gene: TRBJ1-1
v_gene: TRBV19
CDR3nt: TGTGCCAGTAGCCCGGGACAGGAAGCTTTCTTT
CDR3aa: CASSPGQEAFF

abundance: NA
len: 14
d_gene: TRBD1
j_gene: TRBJ1-1
v_gene: TRBV5-4
CDR3nt: TGTGCCAGCACAGTAAGGGACAGAAAAAATGAAGCTTTCTTT
CDR3aa: CASTVRDRKNEAFF

abundance: NA
len: 14
d_gene: NA
j_gene: TRBJ1-2
v_gene: TRBV5-1
CDR3nt: TGCGCCAGCAGCTTTGGATGGGGAGATGATGGCTACACCTTC
CDR3aa: CASSFGWGDDGYTF

abundance: NA
len: 15
d_gene: TRBD1
j_gene: TRBJ1-1
v_gene: TRBV4-3
CDR3nt: TGCGCCAGCAGCCAAGAGGACAGGGCTTTCACTGAAGCTTTCTTT
CDR3aa: CASSQEDRAFTEAFF

abundance: NA
len: 16
d_gene: TRBD1
j_gene: TRBJ1-1
v_gene: TRBV19
CDR3nt: TGTGCCAGTAGTAAGGGGACTTGGGACAGTTACACTGAAGCTTTCTTT
CDR3aa: CASSKGTWDSYTEAFF

abundance: NA
len: 15
d_gene: TRBD2
j_gene: TRBJ2-5
v_gene: TRBV27
CDR3nt: TGTGCCAGCAGGAGTACACTAGCGTTCCAAGAGACCCAGTACTTC
CDR3aa: CASRSTLAFQETQYF

abundance: NA
len: 16
d_gene: NA
j_gene: TRBJ1-5
v_gene: TRBV7-6
CDR3nt: TGTGCCAGCAGCTTAGGGCCGAGGGGGAGCAATCAGCCCCAGCATTTT
CDR3aa: CASSLGPRGSNQPQHF

abundance: NA
len: 14
d_gene: TRBD1
j_gene: TRBJ1-5
v_gene: TRBV19
CDR3nt: TGTGCCAGTAGTACCTCAGGGGGGAATCAGCCCCAGCATTTT
CDR3aa: CASSTSGGNQPQHF

abundance: NA
len: 14
d_gene: NA
j_gene: TRBJ1-2
v_gene: TRBV7-9
CDR3nt: TGTGCCAGCAGCTTAACCACGGGACTCGAGGGCTACACCTTC
CDR3aa: CASSLTTGLEGYTF

abundance: NA
len: 16
d_gene: TRBD1
j_gene: TRBJ1-3
v_gene: TRBV19
CDR3nt: TGTGCCAGTAGCCCCGGGACAGGGGAGACTGGAAACACCATATATTTT
CDR3aa: CASSPGTGETGNTIYF

abundance: NA
len: 15
d_gene: NA
j_gene: TRBJ1-3
v_gene: TRBV2
CDR3nt: TGTGCCAGCGTCGAGGCGCTCCTCTCTGGAAACACCATATATTTT
CDR3aa: CASVEALLSGNTIYF

abundance: NA
len: 18
d_gene: TRBD2
j_gene: TRBJ2-3
v_gene: TRBV18
CDR3nt: TGTGCCAGCTCACCACTAGCGGGGGATCCCTCTAGCACAGATACGCAGTATTTT
CDR3aa: CASSPLAGDPSSTDTQYF

abundance: NA
len: 16
d_gene: TRBD1
j_gene: TRBJ2-3
v_gene: TRBV30
CDR3nt: TGTGCCTGGAAAGATCGGACAGGCCAGAGCACAGATACGCAGTATTTT
CDR3aa: CAWKDRTGQSTDTQYF

abundance: NA
len: 17
d_gene: TRBD1
j_gene: TRBJ2-3
v_gene: TRBV5-1
CDR3nt: TGCGCCAGCAGCTTGGAACTTTGGGACAGGGGAACAGATACGCAGTATTTT
CDR3aa: CASSLELWDRGTDTQYF

abundance: NA
len: 15
d_gene: NA
j_gene: TRBJ2-7
v_gene: TRBV23-1
CDR3nt: TGCGCCAGCCTCCGGCGGGGGCCCAGGAGCTACGAGCAGTACTTC
CDR3aa: CASLRRGPRSYEQYF

abundance: once
len: 15
d_gene: TRBD1
j_gene: TRBJ1-1
v_gene: TRBV5-3
CDR3nt: TGTGCCAGAAGCTTGGCCGAAGGACAGGTCATGATATCCACCTTT
CDR3aa: CARSLAEGQVMISTF

abundance: NA
len: 15
d_gene: TRBD1
j_gene: TRBJ2-1
v_gene: TRBV10-3
CDR3nt: TGTGCCATCAGTGGGTCGGACAGGGAGGTGAATGAGCAGTTCTTC
CDR3aa: CAISGSDREVNEQFF

abundance: NA
len: 17
d_gene: TRBD1
j_gene: TRBJ2-5
v_gene: TRBV6-6
CDR3nt: TGTGCCAGCAGTCCCCCTCAGCCGAGACAGGGGGCCGAGACCCAGTACTTC
CDR3aa: CASSPPQPRQGAETQYF

abundance: few
len: 14
d_gene: TRBD1
j_gene: TRBJ2-3
v_gene: TRBV6-5
CDR3nt: TGTGCCAGCAGTTTACAGGGGGACACAGATACGCAGTATTTT
CDR3aa: CASSLQGDTDTQYF

abundance: NA
len: 16
d_gene: NA
j_gene: TRBJ2-3
v_gene: TRBV7-9
CDR3nt: TGTGCCAGCAGACGAAAGGATTGGGACTTCACAGATACGCAGTATTTT
CDR3aa: CASRRKDWDFTDTQYF

abundance: NA
len: 16
d_gene: NA
j_gene: TRBJ2-2
v_gene: TRBV7-3
CDR3nt: TGTGCCAGCAGCTTAACGCCCGGTAGGGGTACCGGGGAGCTGTTTTTT
CDR3aa: CASSLTPGRGTGELFF

abundance: NA
len: 15
d_gene: NA
j_gene: TRBJ1-2
v_gene: TRBV4-3
CDR3nt: TGCGCCAGCAGCCAGTCGGGACTGACTAACTATGGCTACACCTTC
CDR3aa: CASSQSGLTNYGYTF

abundance: NA
len: 15
d_gene: NA
j_gene: TRBJ1-4
v_gene: TRBV7-9
CDR3nt: TGTGCCAGCAGCTTAGTTGGGGGGACTAATGAAAAACTGTTTTTT
CDR3aa: CASSLVGGTNEKLFF

abundance: NA
len: 12
d_gene: NA
j_gene: TRBJ1-6
v_gene: TRBV25-1
CDR3nt: TGTGCCAGCAGTGAATCGGGGTCACCCCTCCACTTT
CDR3aa: CASSESGSPLHF

abundance: NA
len: 15
d_gene: TRBD1
j_gene: TRBJ2-1
v_gene: TRBV15
CDR3nt: TGTGCCACCAGCGAGGACAGGTTAGGTTTCAATGAGCAGTTCTTC
CDR3aa: CATSEDRLGFNEQFF

abundance: once
len: 14
d_gene: NA
j_gene: TRBJ2-7
v_gene: TRBV10-3
CDR3nt: TGTGCCATCAGTGAGTCTCACATCTCCTACGAGCAGTACTTC
CDR3aa: CAISESHISYEQYF

abundance: few
len: 15
d_gene: NA
j_gene: TRBJ1-6
v_gene: TRBV7-2
CDR3nt: TGTGCCAGCAGCTTAGCAGTGAGCGGGGGATCACCCCTCCACTTT
CDR3aa: CASSLAVSGGSPLHF

abundance: NA
len: 15
d_gene: TRBD1
j_gene: TRBJ2-5
v_gene: TRBV10-2
CDR3nt: TGCGCCAGCAGTGTAGGAGACAGGGGGAGAGAGACCCAGTACTTC
CDR3aa: CASSVGDRGRETQYF

abundance: NA
len: 14
d_gene: NA
j_gene: TRBJ2-3
v_gene: TRBV29-1
CDR3nt: TGCAGCGTTGGCCGCGGGGCAAGCACAGATACGCAGTATTTT
CDR3aa: CSVGRGASTDTQYF

abundance: NA
len: 15
d_gene: NA
j_gene: TRBJ2-1
v_gene: TRBV6-2/TRBV6-3
CDR3nt: TGTGCCAGCAGTCCCCCAGGGTTAGGTTACAATGAGCAGTTCTTC
CDR3aa: CASSPPGLGYNEQFF

abundance: NA
len: 14
d_gene: TRBD1
j_gene: TRBJ2-2
v_gene: TRBV7-9
CDR3nt: TGTGCCAGCAGCCCGGACAGGGACACCGGGGAGCTGTTTTTT
CDR3aa: CASSPDRDTGELFF

abundance: NA
len: 16
d_gene: NA
j_gene: TRBJ1-1
v_gene: TRBV18
CDR3nt: TGTGCCAGCTCACCTCGTCAGTCCCGTGAGAACACTGAAGCTTTCTTT
CDR3aa: CASSPRQSRENTEAFF

abundance: once
len: 17
d_gene: TRBD2
j_gene: TRBJ2-3
v_gene: TRBV4-3
CDR3nt: TGCGCCAGCAGCCTAGGGGTAGCGGGGGGGCCCACAGATACGCAGTATTTT
CDR3aa: CASSLGVAGGPTDTQYF

abundance: NA
len: 15
d_gene: NA
j_gene: TRBJ1-5
v_gene: TRBV30
CDR3nt: TGTGCCTGGAGTGTTACTCAGGGGAATCGTCAGCCCCAGCATTTT
CDR3aa: CAWSVTQGNRQPQHF

abundance: NA
len: 17
d_gene: TRBD1
j_gene: TRBJ1-2
v_gene: TRBV19
CDR3nt: TGTGCCAGTAGTGCACCGGGACAGGGACCAACTAACTATGGCTACACCTTC
CDR3aa: CASSAPGQGPTNYGYTF

abundance: NA
len: 14
d_gene: NA
j_gene: TRBJ2-3
v_gene: TRBV7-6
CDR3nt: TGTGCCAGCAGCTTATTTGGAGTCACAGATACGCAGTATTTT
CDR3aa: CASSLFGVTDTQYF

abundance: NA
len: 14
d_gene: TRBD2
j_gene: TRBJ2-3
v_gene: TRBV25-1
CDR3nt: TGTGCCAGCAGTGTGACTAGCGGGGGGAATACGCAGTATTTT
CDR3aa: CASSVTSGGNTQYF

abundance: NA
len: 16
d_gene: NA
j_gene: TRBJ2-2
v_gene: TRBV7-6
CDR3nt: TGTGCCAGCAGCCCACGCGTTTCCCTAAACACCGGGGAGCTGTTTTTT
CDR3aa: CASSPRVSLNTGELFF

abundance: NA
len: 15
d_gene: TRBD2
j_gene: TRBJ2-5
v_gene: TRBV6-1
CDR3nt: TGTGCCAGCAGTGATTGGGGGGGGATCAGGGAGACCCAGTACTTC
CDR3aa: CASSDWGGIRETQYF

abundance: NA
len: 18
d_gene: TRBD2
j_gene: TRBJ2-3
v_gene: TRBV11-2
CDR3nt: TGTGCCAGCAGCTTAGATCTCCTAGCGGGGGGGAACACAGATACGCAGTATTTT
CDR3aa: CASSLDLLAGGNTDTQYF

abundance: NA
len: 14
d_gene: TRBD1
j_gene: TRBJ2-7
v_gene: TRBV12-5
CDR3nt: TGTGCTAGTGGTTTGTTAAGACAGGGCTACGAGCAGTACTTC
CDR3aa: CASGLLRQGYEQYF

abundance: NA
len: 16
d_gene: TRBD2
j_gene: TRBJ2-2
v_gene: TRBV5-1
CDR3nt: TGCGCCACCTTGACTAGCGGGGGGGCGAACACCGGGGAGCTGTTTTTT
CDR3aa: CATLTSGGANTGELFF

abundance: NA
len: 15
d_gene: NA
j_gene: TRBJ1-1
v_gene: TRBV7-2
CDR3nt: TGTGCCAGCAGCCTGGGGACAACGTCTAACACTGAAGCTTTCTTT
CDR3aa: CASSLGTTSNTEAFF

abundance: NA
len: 16
d_gene: TRBD1
j_gene: TRBJ1-3
v_gene: TRBV30
CDR3nt: TGTGCCTACGGACAGGGAACCTTACCCTCTGGAAACACCATATATTTT
CDR3aa: CAYGQGTLPSGNTIYF

abundance: NA
len: 14
d_gene: NA
j_gene: TRBJ1-3
v_gene: TRBV13
CDR3nt: TGTGCCAGCAGCTCCCGCACCCTAGGAAACACCATATATTTT
CDR3aa: CASSSRTLGNTIYF

abundance: NA
len: 15
d_gene: TRBD1
j_gene: TRBJ2-1
v_gene: TRBV3-1/TRBV3-2
CDR3nt: TGTGCCAGCAGCCCAGGACAGGGAAGGTACAATGAGCAGTTCTTC
CDR3aa: CASSPGQGRYNEQFF

abundance: NA
len: 13
d_gene: NA
j_gene: TRBJ1-3
v_gene: TRBV18
CDR3nt: TGTGCCAGCTCACCAGGGGGCGCGGACACCATATATTTT
CDR3aa: CASSPGGADTIYF

abundance: NA
len: 13
d_gene: NA
j_gene: TRBJ2-7
v_gene: TRBV6-5
CDR3nt: TGTGCCAGCACCCGAGGACATCTCGCCGAGCAGTACTTC
CDR3aa: CASTRGHLAEQYF

abundance: once
len: 13
d_gene: NA
j_gene: TRBJ2-7
v_gene: TRBV2
CDR3nt: TGTGCCAGCAGTGGACAAACAGCCTACGAGCAGTACTTC
CDR3aa: CASSGQTAYEQYF